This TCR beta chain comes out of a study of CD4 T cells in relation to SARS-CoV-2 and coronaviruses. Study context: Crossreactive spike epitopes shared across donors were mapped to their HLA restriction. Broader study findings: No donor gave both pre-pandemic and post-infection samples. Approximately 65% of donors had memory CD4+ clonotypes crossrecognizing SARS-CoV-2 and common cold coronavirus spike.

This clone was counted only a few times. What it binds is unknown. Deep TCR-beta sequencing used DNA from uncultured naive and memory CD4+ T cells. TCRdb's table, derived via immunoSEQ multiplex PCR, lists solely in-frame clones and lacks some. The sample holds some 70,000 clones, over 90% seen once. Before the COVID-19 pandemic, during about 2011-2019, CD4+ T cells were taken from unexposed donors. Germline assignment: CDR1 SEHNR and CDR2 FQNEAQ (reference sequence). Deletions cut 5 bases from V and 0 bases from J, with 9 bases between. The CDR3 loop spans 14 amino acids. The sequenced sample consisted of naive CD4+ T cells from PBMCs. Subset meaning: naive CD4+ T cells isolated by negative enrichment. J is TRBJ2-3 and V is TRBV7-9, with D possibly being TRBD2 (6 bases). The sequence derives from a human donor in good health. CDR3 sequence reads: CASSIGTSTDTQYF. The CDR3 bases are TGTGCCAGCAGCATCGGGACTAGCACAGATACGCAGTATTTT.